These 27 T cell receptor beta chains came from one sample sequenced in a study of blood T cells in healthy people across ages. For the second PCR, which ran for roughly 6 to 12 cycles, a sample-barcoded 5' primer and a J-beta primer mix were used. TCRdb re-called the 5' RACE reads with MiXCR, one entry per CDR3 protein. The table has over a million distinct CDR3 sequences, roughly 40% seen once. The sample consisted of blood. The receptors were gathered from a woman younger than 35 in good health.

The chain links TRBV2 to TRBJ2-1; 9 positions match TRBD2. V lost 10 bases and J lost 6; bases outside the gene matches: 7. The CDR3 consists of 13 residues. Germline values: CDR1 SNHLY, CDR2 FYNNEI. The DNA of the CDR3 is TGTGCCAACCCTAGCGGGGACTTCAATGAGCAGTTCTTC. Its protein product is CANPSGDFNEQFF.

This clonotype was counted a few times. This chain's CDR3 is CASSTTRGADYGYTF. The DNA for the CDR3 is TGTGCCAGCAGCACCACGCGGGGGGCGGACTATGGCTACACCTTC. This sequence joins TRBV27 and TRBJ1-2, with a weak D call TRBD1 (6 bases). This CDR3 has 15 residues. V was trimmed by 6 bases and J by 3 bases, leaving 17 bases between them. In germline, CDR1 is MNHEY, CDR2 SMNVEV (reference sequence).

This clonotype was seen a handful of times. The chain carries TRBV5-1 and TRBJ2-1; 13 bases match TRBD2. J gave up 5 bases and V 5 bases, and 7 bases lay outside the gene matches. This CDR3 spans 16 amino acids. Germline CDR1 and CDR2: SGHRS and YFSETQ. The CDR3 region is CASSGLAGAVNNEQFF. The DNA of the CDR3 is TGCGCCAGCAGTGGACTAGCGGGAGCCGTTAACAATGAGCAGTTCTTC.

The rearrangement joins TRBV29-1 to TRBJ2-1; 10 nucleotides line up with TRBD2. CDR1 is SQVTM, CDR2 ANQGSEA, per germline. The CDR3 is made up of 19 amino acids. V lost 6 bases to trimming and J lost 3 bases; unmatched junction nucleotides: 20. The CDR3 nucleotides read TGCAGCGTGCAAAGAGGCGCAGACAAGCGGGGGGGACTCTACAATGAGCAGTTCTTC. It yields the protein CSVQRGADKRGGLYNEQFF.

This rearrangement joins TRBV5-1 to TRBJ1-2, with D tentatively TRBD1 (5 bases). Germline V CDR1 and CDR2: SGHRS, YFSETQ. The CDR3 is made up of 14 amino acids. V was cut by 4 bases and J by 3 bases, with 13 bases left in between. The CDR3 nucleotides are TGCGCCAGCAGCGGGGGTCCCTCGGACTATGGCTACACCTTC. This gives the protein CASSGGPSDYGYTF.

V gene TRBV6-6 combines with J gene TRBJ2-1, with 7 bases fitting TRBD1. V shed 10 bases, J shed 3 bases, and the junction held 6 bases outside the gene matches. Germline V lookup: CDR1 MNHNY, CDR2 SVGAGI (reference sequence). The CDR3 length is 13 residues. This CDR3 reads CATISGGYNEQFF. The CDR3 region has the DNA TGTGCCACCATATCAGGGGGCTACAATGAGCAGTTCTTC.

The chain joins TRBV6-4 to TRBJ2-3; no clear D gene. The CDR3 covers 15 residues. V lost 2 bases to trimming and J lost 3 bases, with 12 bases between them. Germline V gene lookup returns CDR1 MRHNA and CDR2 SNTAGT. CDR3 residues: CASSDRPSPTDTQYF. The CDR3, as DNA: TGTGCCAGCAGTGACAGGCCAAGCCCGACAGATACGCAGTATTTT.

This clonotype was counted between two and nine times. The chain is built from TRBV6-1 and TRBJ2-3, with no clear D. This CDR3 comprises 12 residues. The V gene's germline CDR1 is MNHNS and CDR2 SASEGT. V lost 1 base and J 5 bases, leaving 4 bases between the germline ends. In DNA form, the CDR3 reads TGTGCCAGCAGTGAAGTGGGAGATACGCAGTATTTT. Residues: CASSEVGDTQYF.

The CDR3 protein is CASSLGSRGLAGGTSRDTQFF. CDR3 DNA: TGTGCCAGCAGTTTAGGTTCCAGGGGACTAGCGGGGGGTACCTCAAGAGATACCCAGTTCTTC. V usage is TRBV12-3 or TRBV12-4 and J usage is TRBJ2-1; the match to TRBD2 covers 15 bases. The J segment lost 13 bases and the V segment lost 1 base, leaving 23 bases of the junction unmatched. The length of the CDR3 is 21 residues.

The rearrangement links TRBV7-9 to TRBJ1-2, with TRBD1 identical over 9 bases. Per germline, CDR1 SEHNR and CDR2 FQNEAQ (reference sequence). The CDR3 spans 16 residues. V was clipped by 4 bases and J by 9 bases; unmatched bases: 15. The chain's CDR3 is CASSSYHRQGDESYTF. As DNA, the CDR3 is TGTGCCAGCAGCTCCTACCATCGACAGGGGGACGAAAGCTACACCTTC.

CDR3 DNA sequence: TGTGCCAGTAGTATTCCGGGACAGGCTAATTCACCCCTCCACTTT. It yields the protein CASSIPGQANSPLHF. The J gene is TRBJ1-6, the V gene TRBV19; TRBD1 matches at 8 bases. This CDR3 is built from 15 residues. Looked up from germline, CDR1 is LNHDA and CDR2 is SQIVND (reference sequence). The ends lost 3 bases at V and 6 bases at J; junction bases unmatched: 4.

This clonotype was observed a handful of times. The chain recombines TRBV7-9 with TRBJ2-4; D remains unclear. V was trimmed by 8 bases and J by 13 bases, leaving 24 bases between them. CDR3 size: 14 residues. CDR1 SEHNR and CDR2 FQNEAQ come from the germline V gene (reference sequence). The CDR3 spells CASSLDLPGGEQYF. CDR3 DNA: TGTGCCAGCTCTCTGGATCTTCCCGGCGGAGAGCAGTACTTC.

This chain joins TRBV2 and TRBJ2-4; D gene uncertain. The J call is uncertain, as TRBJ2-7 better fits the DNA end. The CDR3 is 14 amino acids. Germline loops: CDR1 SNHLY, CDR2 FYNNEI. CDR3 nucleotides: TGTGCCAGCAGTGAAGGTCCAGGAACCTACGAGCAGTACTTC. The encoded protein is CASSEGPGTYEQYF.

This rearrangement joins TRBV5-5 to TRBJ1-1; D gene unclear. Deletions cut 0 bases from V and 1 base from J, with 13 bases between. Per the germline V gene, CDR1 is SGHKS and CDR2 is YYEKEE (reference sequence). The CDR3 has 16 residues. Here the CDR3 reads CASSLGVDTTNTEAFF. Written as DNA, the CDR3 is TGTGCCAGCAGCTTGGGCGTCGACACGACGAACACTGAAGCTTTCTTT.

The J gene is TRBJ2-1, the V gene TRBV6-6, with a tentative D call TRBD2 (5 bases). The DNA end is a closer match to TRBJ2-7, so the J assignment may be wrong. Germline values: CDR1 MNHNY, CDR2 SVGAGI (reference sequence). The CDR3 extends over 13 amino acids. The CDR3 is CASSYGGYNEQYF. The CDR3, as DNA: TGTGCCAGCAGTTATGGAGGTTACAATGAGCAGTACTTC.

The chain uses TRBV5-1 and TRBJ1-5; TRBD1 might be the D (5 bases). The CDR3 has 18 amino acids. CDR1 and CDR2 from the germline V gene are SGHRS and YFSETQ. Trimming removed 0 bases at V and 1 base at J, with 17 bases between. CDR3 loop: CASSLAQWGRGSNQPQHF. The CDR3 bases are TGCGCCAGCAGCTTGGCCCAGTGGGGTCGGGGGAGCAATCAGCCCCAGCATTTT.

The gene calls are TRBV11-2 and TRBJ2-1; TRBD2 matches at 14 bases. The last part of the DNA fits TRBJ2-7 better; the J call may be wrong. Germline values: CDR1 SGHAT, CDR2 FQNNGV. CDR3 length equals 19 residues. The CDR3 region has the DNA TGTGCCAGCAGCTTTACCGGGACTAGCGGGGGATCGCCCTACAATGAGCAGTACTTC. Its protein product is CASSFTGTSGGSPYNEQYF.

The genes are TRBV19 and TRBJ1-2; possible D gene TRBD1, 5 bases. The ends were cut back, 3 bases at V and 2 bases at J, with 10 bases in the middle. Germline V gives CDR1 LNHDA, CDR2 SQIVND (reference sequence). CDR3 length: 14 amino acids. CDR3 region: CASSIGGSNYGYTF. DNA for the CDR3: TGTGCCAGTAGTATCGGGGGGAGCAACTATGGCTACACCTTC.

The chain employs TRBV20-1 and TRBJ2-1; the match to TRBD1 covers 9 bases. After removal of 3 bases from V and 4 bases from J, the junction contained 4 bases not matched to a gene. Germline CDR1 is DFQATT and CDR2 is SNEGSKA (reference sequence). This CDR3 has 14 residues. CDR3 bases: TGCAGTGCTAGGGGGACAGGGTCATACAATGAGCAGTTCTTC. This translates into CSARGTGSYNEQFF.

The V gene is TRBV7-9, the J gene TRBJ2-1, with TRBD1 matching 9 bases. Germline CDR1 SEHNR, CDR2 FQNEAQ (reference sequence). The V and J ends lost 5 bases and 1 base, in that order; junction bases with no gene match: 6. This CDR3 contains 16 residues. For the CDR3, the DNA is TGTGCCAGCAGCATCCGGGACAGGGAATCCTACAATGAGCAGTTCTTC. Translation gives CASSIRDRESYNEQFF.

The chain is built from TRBV11-1 and TRBJ2-5; tentative D call: TRBD1 (6 bases). This CDR3 has 14 amino acids. V was cut by 5 bases and J by 2 bases, with 12 bases left in between. Per the germline V gene, CDR1 is SGHAT and CDR2 is FQDESV (reference sequence). This chain's CDR3 is CASSIRQAQETQYF. In DNA, the CDR3 is TGTGCCAGCAGCATCCGACAGGCACAAGAGACCCAGTACTTC.

This clonotype was detected many times. The rearrangement links TRBV10-3 to TRBJ2-5; tentatively, D is TRBD1 (5 bases). Trimming stripped 10 bases from V and 1 base from J, with 10 bases between. The germline V gene encodes CDR1 ENHRY and CDR2 SYGVKD. The CDR3 spans 12 residues. The CDR3 spells CATRQSQETQYF. The CDR3, as DNA: TGTGCCACCCGACAGAGCCAAGAGACCCAGTACTTC.

The chain joins TRBV5-5 to TRBJ2-1, with D possibly called TRBD1 or TRBD2 (8 bases each). The CDR3 extends over 15 amino acids. In germline, CDR1 is SGHKS, CDR2 YYEKEE (reference sequence). V was shortened by 4 bases and J by 7 bases, with 18 bases between the two germline ends. The CDR3 here is CASSITGGTRNEQFF. The DNA of the CDR3 is TGTGCCAGCAGCATCACAGGGGGGACTAGGAATGAGCAGTTCTTC.

The chain combines TRBV7-9 with TRBJ1-1; D remains ambiguous. The germline V and J ends were trimmed by 0 bases and 11 bases, with 10 bases remaining between them. Germline CDR1 SEHNR, CDR2 FQNEAQ (reference sequence). The CDR3 extends over 12 amino acids. The CDR3 reads CASSLASRGAFF. CDR3 in DNA: TGTGCCAGCAGCTTAGCGTCCCGAGGGGCTTTCTTT.

The chain combines TRBV24-1 with TRBJ2-3; 8 bases align to TRBD1. This CDR3 is 17 amino acids long. CDR1 and CDR2 from the germline V gene are KGHDR and SFDVKD. The V segment lost 0 bases and the J segment 4 bases; nucleotides outside the gene matches: 8. CDR3 DNA sequence: TGTGCCACCAGTGATTTGCGAGAGACAGGGGTGGCAGATACGCAGTATTTT. Residues: CATSDLRETGVADTQYF.

The V call is TRBV5-6, the J call TRBJ1-4, with 10 bases lining up with TRBD1. Germline V CDR1 and CDR2: SGHDT, YYEEEE. The CDR3 covers 15 residues. With V trimmed by 3 bases and J by 8 bases, 7 bases remained unmatched. CDR3 protein: CASSYGTGEGEKLFF. The CDR3 region has the DNA TGTGCCAGCAGCTACGGGACAGGGGAAGGGGAAAAACTGTTTTTT.

This chain connects TRBV2 to TRBJ1-4; weak D call: TRBD1 (6 bases). The CDR3 has 15 amino acids. Germline values: CDR1 SNHLY, CDR2 FYNNEI. With 1 base removed from V and 3 bases from J, the gap between germline ends came to 9 bases. CDR3 sequence (DNA): TGTGCCAGCAGTGAAGGACGGACAGCTAATGAAAAACTGTTTTTT. Its translation: CASSEGRTANEKLFF.